The 30 T cell receptor beta chains listed next were all sequenced from one sample in a study of response to subunit inactivated influenza vaccine. TCRdb reprocessed the RT-PCR reads via MiXCR and lists one record per CDR3 protein. The table includes roughly 780,000 distinct CDR3 sequences, approximately 18% detected once. The sample was PBMCs from blood, taken around 5 days after vaccination. All receptors come from a man in his fifties or sixties who received an inactivated influenza vaccine.

The rearrangement uses TRBV6-5 and TRBJ2-2, with TRBD2 identical over 7 bases. V dropped 4 bases and J dropped 10; count of bases not matched to a gene: 12. CDR1 and CDR2 from the germline V gene are MNHEY and SVGAGI. The CDR3 is made up of 15 amino acids. The CDR3 region has the DNA TGTGCCAGCAGTTCCCTCCGCGGGGGTAGTGTGGAGCTGTTTTTT. It codes for CASSSLRGGSVELFF.

In the case of this clonotype: Germline is not matched at one junction end, which may reflect a read error. The gene calls are TRBV3-1 and TRBJ2-1; D unresolved. Germline CDR1 is LGHDT and CDR2 is YNNKEL (reference sequence). There are 13 residues in the CDR3. The chain's CDR3 is CASSQDPDDEQCF. In DNA, the CDR3 is TGTGCCAGCAGCCAAGATCCGGATGATGAGCAGTGCTTC.

The J gene is TRBJ1-1, the V gene TRBV5-1; D not resolved. V was shortened by 1 base and J by 3 bases, with 7 bases between the two germline ends. The CDR3 consists of 13 residues. Germline lookup yields CDR1 SGHRS and CDR2 YFSETQ. The CDR3 reads CASSLKSDTEAFF. The CDR3 coding sequence is TGCGCCAGCAGCTTGAAAAGCGACACTGAAGCTTTCTTT.

This clonotype was observed a handful of times. The rearrangement joins TRBV4-3 to TRBJ1-6, with TRBD1 matching over 7 bases. Germline CDR1 LGHNA, CDR2 YSLEER. After removal of 4 bases from V and 9 bases from J, the junction contained 9 bases not matched to a gene. This CDR3 comprises 15 residues. DNA for the CDR3: TGCGCCAGCAGCCTAGACAGGGACCTTAGTTCACCCCTCCACTTT. Translated: CASSLDRDLSSPLHF.

This chain connects TRBV7-2 to TRBJ2-7, with D maybe TRBD1 (8 bases). There are 15 residues in the CDR3. CDR1 and CDR2 (germline): SGHTA, FQGNSA. V lost 5 bases and J 6 bases, leaving 20 bases between the germline ends. CDR3 sequence: CASSPNRGGAGEQYF. The DNA of the CDR3 is TGTGCCAGCAGCCCTAACAGGGGGGGCGCCGGCGAGCAGTACTTC.

The CDR3 DNA follows: TGTGCCAGCAGCCGAGCGGGACTGGGGGACATTCAGTACTTC. This sequence encodes CASSRAGLGDIQYF. The genes are TRBV7-9 and TRBJ2-4; 7 bases agree with TRBD2. The CDR3 has 14 residues. V was clipped by 5 bases and J by 8 bases; unmatched bases: 9. The germline gives CDR1 SEHNR, CDR2 FQNEAQ (reference sequence).

The J gene is TRBJ2-1, the V gene TRBV3-1; TRBD2 matches at 9 bases. V was clipped by 0 bases and J by 8 bases; unmatched bases: 5. The CDR3 totals 15 residues. CDR1 LGHDT and CDR2 YNNKEL come from the germline V gene (reference sequence). CDR3 protein: CASSQDASGIYEQFF. The DNA of the CDR3 is TGTGCCAGCAGCCAAGATGCTAGCGGGATATATGAGCAGTTCTTC.

This clonotype came up a few times. CDR3: CASSEALGTEAFF. The CDR3 DNA is TGTGCCAGCAGTGAAGCGCTGGGGACTGAAGCTTTCTTT. This chain uses TRBV2 with TRBJ1-1; the D is unclear. From germline, CDR1 is SNHLY and CDR2 FYNNEI. The CDR3 length is 13 residues. Between the trimmed V and J ends, which lost 0 bases and 5 bases, there was a span of 7 bases.

This clonotype came up a few times. V and J are TRBV24-1 and TRBJ1-1; possibly TRBD1 for D (5 bases). This CDR3 contains 12 residues. Trimming removed 9 bases at V and 4 bases at J, with 11 bases between. CDR1 and CDR2 from the germline V gene are KGHDR and SFDVKD. CDR3 sequence reads: CATSAGATEAFF. The CDR3 nucleotides read TGTGCCACCTCGGCCGGGGCCACTGAAGCTTTCTTT.

The sample holds a few counts of this clonotype. This chain links TRBV29-1 with TRBJ1-3; D is unclear. The germline CDR1 and CDR2 sequences are SQVTM and ANQGSEA. V gave up 1 base and J gave up 4 bases, with 8 bases separating them. This CDR3 spans 13 amino acids. The CDR3 sequence is CSVEAVPGNTIYF. DNA for the CDR3: TGCAGCGTTGAAGCGGTTCCCGGAAACACCATATATTTT.

The DNA of the CDR3 is TGCGCCAGCAGCCCAGGTGGGCCTCAGGGTCTGGCCTACAATGAGCAGTTCTTC. Its translation: CASSPGGPQGLAYNEQFF. This rearrangement joins TRBV5-1 to TRBJ2-1; weak D call: TRBD1 (5 bases). CDR3 length: 18 residues. Deletions cut 4 bases from V and 2 bases from J, with 22 bases between. Germline values: CDR1 SGHRS, CDR2 YFSETQ. Looking up the rest from reference TRBV5-1 and TRBJ2-1 gives the full variable domain: KAGVTQTPRYLIKTRGQQVTLSCSPISGHRSVSWYQQTPGQGLQFLFEYFSETQRNKGNFPGRFSGRQFSNSRSEMNVSTLELGDSALYLCASSPGGPQGLAYNEQFFGPGTRLTVL.

The sample holds a few counts of this clonotype. This chain links TRBV6-4 with TRBJ1-5; D ambiguous. The germline V gene encodes CDR1 MRHNA and CDR2 SNTAGT. V lost 5 bases and J lost 3, with 8 bases in between. The CDR3 has 13 residues. The CDR3 DNA reads as TGTGCCAGCAGTCCCCGGGCCAATCAGCCCCAGCATTTT. Translated: CASSPRANQPQHF.

This clonotype was found a few times. In DNA form, the CDR3 reads TGTGCCAGCTCGACCTGGGACAGACCTAAATCAGCTAACTATGGCTACACCTTC. Its protein product is CASSTWDRPKSANYGYTF. The chain combines TRBV6-1 with TRBJ1-2, with 7 bases that match TRBD1. The germline gives CDR1 MNHNS, CDR2 SASEGT. CDR3 length: 18 residues. V lost 8 bases and J lost 0; bases outside the gene matches: 18.

The chain couples TRBV29-1 to TRBJ2-3, with D possibly TRBD2 on 5 matching bases. V was trimmed by 7 bases and J by 1 base, leaving 15 bases between them. CDR3 length: 14 amino acids. The V gene's germline CDR1 is SQVTM and CDR2 ANQGSEA. The CDR3: CSAEGKPRTDTQYF. In DNA, the CDR3 is TGCAGCGCCGAGGGTAAACCTCGCACAGATACGCAGTATTTT.

This clonotype was picked up a small number of times. The chain uses TRBV10-3 and TRBJ2-5; 7 nucleotides line up with TRBD1. Unmatched junction bases numbered 22, after V lost 11 bases and J lost 4 bases. The CDR3 runs 17 residues. CDR1 is ENHRY, CDR2 SYGVKD, per germline. The CDR3 bases are TGTGCCTCGACCAAGGGGGCAGCCTCCTCATCCCGAGAGACCCAGTACTTC. It translates to CASTKGAASSSRETQYF.

The chain employs TRBV12-3 or TRBV12-4 and TRBJ2-7, with 7 bases lining up with TRBD1. After removal of 6 bases from V and 1 base from J, the junction contained 6 bases not matched to a gene. The CDR3 contains 14 residues. The CDR3 nucleotides are TGTGCCAGCAGGCAGGACAGGTCTTCCTACGAGCAGTACTTC. It translates to CASRQDRSSYEQYF.

The chain couples TRBV7-7 to TRBJ2-2; 7 positions agree with TRBD1. CDR3 length equals 14 residues. Germline CDR1 reads SSHAT; CDR2 reads FNYEAQ (reference sequence). V gave up 5 bases and J gave up 5 bases; unmatched junction bases: 5. The CDR3 bases are TGTGCCAGCAGCGATGCACAGGGGACCGGGGAGCTGTTTTTT. This gives the protein CASSDAQGTGELFF.

This clonotype was observed at least ten times. V gene TRBV20-1 combines with J gene TRBJ2-7, with 12 nucleotides matching TRBD1. This CDR3 region has 16 residues. The trim removed 1 base at V and 1 base at J, leaving 5 bases unmatched. CDR1 and CDR2 from the germline V gene are DFQATT and SNEGSKA (reference sequence). CDR3 nucleotides: TGCAGTGCTAGAGGGACGGGACAGGGGGCTTCCTACGAGCAGTACTTC. It encodes CSARGTGQGASYEQYF.

This clonotype was picked up many times. The chain couples TRBV7-2 to TRBJ2-7, with 10 bases lining up with TRBD2. The CDR3 is made up of 15 amino acids. The ends lost 1 base at V and 4 bases at J; junction bases unmatched: 4. Per the germline V gene, CDR1 is SGHTA and CDR2 is FQGNSA. CDR3: CASSLDSSGGYEQYF. CDR3 in DNA: TGTGCCAGCAGCTTAGATTCTAGCGGGGGATACGAGCAGTACTTC.

This chain connects TRBV19 to TRBJ2-7; the match to TRBD1 covers 11 bases. Looked up from germline, CDR1 is LNHDA and CDR2 is SQIVND (reference sequence). With 7 bases clipped from V and 3 bases from J, the junction kept 5 bases outside the gene matches. CDR3 length: 14 amino acids. This CDR3 is CASMGTGGIYEQYF. The CDR3 DNA sequence: TGTGCCAGTATGGGGACAGGGGGAATCTACGAGCAGTACTTC.

This clonotype was detected a few times. The gene calls are TRBV29-1 and TRBJ2-1; TRBD2 agrees at 12 bases. The germline V gene encodes CDR1 SQVTM and CDR2 ANQGSEA. Trimming took 0 bases from V and 10 from J; bases not matched to a gene: 13. The CDR3 length is 17 residues. CDR3 DNA: TGCAGCGTTGAAGATCTCGGGCTAGCGGGGGGGCTTGGGGAGCAGTTCTTC. Translating it yields CSVEDLGLAGGLGEQFF.

In its sample, this clonotype was seen a few times. The chain joins TRBV5-1 to TRBJ2-7; possible D gene TRBD1, 6 bases. The V gene's germline CDR1 is SGHRS and CDR2 YFSETQ. The CDR3 sequence is 14 residues long. V gave up 4 bases and J gave up 6 bases, with 17 bases separating them. The chain's CDR3 is CASSHQQGTGEQYF. The CDR3 nucleotides read TGCGCCAGCAGCCACCAACAGGGTACGGGCGAGCAGTACTTC.

J is TRBJ2-7 and V is TRBV13; tentatively, D is TRBD2 (6 bases). Germline V lookup: CDR1 PRHDT, CDR2 FYEKMQ (reference sequence). Trimming removed 0 bases from V and 7 bases from J, with 13 bases in between. This CDR3 spans 14 amino acids. CDR3 amino acids: CASSLGRVGREQYF. The CDR3 DNA follows: TGTGCCAGCAGCTTAGGCAGGGTCGGGAGAGAGCAGTACTTC.

This clonotype has a count of ten or more. This chain connects TRBV29-1 to TRBJ2-3, with no clear D. In germline, CDR1 is SQVTM, CDR2 ANQGSEA. V was pared by 7 bases and J by 2 bases, with 10 bases between. The CDR3 is made up of 12 amino acids. The CDR3 nucleotides read TGCAGCGCCAGACTTATCACAGATACGCAGTATTTT. It codes for CSARLITDTQYF.

V is TRBV7-8 and J is TRBJ2-7; D uncertain. The CDR3 consists of 11 residues. In germline, CDR1 is SGHVS, CDR2 FQNEAQ. V was trimmed by 5 bases and J by 5 bases, leaving 7 bases between them. CDR3 protein: CASSGRHEQYF. CDR3 sequence (DNA): TGTGCCAGCAGCGGAAGACACGAGCAGTACTTC.

The chain links TRBV7-2 to TRBJ1-1; 8 bases fit TRBD1. Trimming cost V 2 bases and J 1 base; bases outside gene matches: 3. CDR1 SGHTA and CDR2 FQGNSA come from the germline V gene. This CDR3 region has 15 residues. CDR3 in amino acids: CASSLTGGENTEAFF. In DNA form, the CDR3 reads TGTGCCAGCAGCTTAACAGGGGGGGAGAACACTGAAGCTTTCTTT.

V and J are TRBV5-6 and TRBJ2-5, with D possibly matching TRBD2 (6 bases). The length of the CDR3 is 14 residues. Germline CDR1 and CDR2: SGHDT and YYEEEE. The V gene lost 7 bases and the J gene lost 5 bases, with 18 bases spanning the gap. Here the CDR3 reads CASCDGTPVETQYF. The CDR3 nucleotides are TGTGCCAGCTGCGACGGGACTCCAGTGGAGACCCAGTACTTC.

Many counts were recorded for this clonotype. The V gene is TRBV12-3 or TRBV12-4, the J gene TRBJ1-1, with 7 bases aligning to TRBD1. V was clipped by 5 bases and J by 5 bases; unmatched bases: 5. This CDR3 is 13 amino acids long. CDR3 amino acids: CASSRQGRTEAFF. CDR3 bases: TGTGCCAGCAGTCGACAGGGTAGGACTGAAGCTTTCTTT.

This clonotype was observed a few times. This chain links TRBV4-3 with TRBJ2-5; 9 bases map to TRBD1. The CDR3 totals 15 residues. J lost 5 bases, V lost 0 bases, and 4 bases had no gene match. Germline-derived CDR1 and CDR2 are LGHNA and YSLEER. CDR3 sequence: CASSQETGGGETQYF. CDR3 coding DNA: TGCGCCAGCAGCCAAGAAACAGGGGGCGGTGAGACCCAGTACTTC.

This clonotype was counted between two and nine times. The chain has TRBV7-2 and TRBJ1-2, with D tentatively TRBD1 (5 bases). There are 14 residues in the CDR3. Germline CDR1 is SGHTA and CDR2 is FQGNSA. Trimming pared 5 bases from V and 2 bases from J, leaving 12 bases between. The CDR3 region is CASSVGPGNYGYTF. The CDR3 nucleotides read TGTGCCAGCAGCGTGGGACCGGGGAACTATGGCTACACCTTC.